This entry lists 15 T cell receptor beta chains sequenced from one sample in a study of blood T cell repertoires in COVID-19. Method: immunoSEQ multiplex PCR; TCRdb's copy keeps in-frame clones and lacks some. The profile covers approximately 330,000 clones, with roughly 89% appearing a single time and about a tenth taken by the ten largest. Sample: PBMCs or T cells enriched from blood (not recorded which). The receptors were sampled from a woman under 40 who had recovered from COVID-19.

The J gene is TRBJ2-7, the V gene TRBV6-1; D might be TRBD1 (6 bases). Looked up from germline, CDR1 is MNHNS and CDR2 is SASEGT. V was cut by 3 bases and J by 2 bases, with 14 bases left in between. This CDR3 region has 15 residues. The CDR3: CASSERAGVTYEQYF. The CDR3 region has the DNA TGTGCCAGCAGTGAGAGGGCAGGGGTAACCTACGAGCAGTACTTC.

Regarding this clone: Other DNA sequences in this sample translate to the same CDR3. The V gene is TRBV18, the J gene TRBJ2-3; perhaps TRBD2 as D (6 bases). V was pared by 2 bases and J by 3 bases, with 12 bases between. CDR3 size: 15 residues. In germline, CDR1 is KGHSH, CDR2 LQKENI. Here the CDR3 DNA reads TGTGCCAGCTCACCAGGGCTGGCGGGGACAGATACGCAGTATTTT. Encoded protein: CASSPGLAGTDTQYF.

This chain links TRBV9 with TRBJ1-2, with 7 nucleotides matching TRBD1. V trimming: 0 bases; J trimming: 0 bases; junction bases outside the gene matches: 2. Looked up from germline, CDR1 is SGDLS and CDR2 is YYNGEE. The CDR3 length is 15 residues. The CDR3 region is CASSVGDSPNYGYTF. In DNA form, the CDR3 reads TGTGCCAGCAGCGTAGGGGACAGTCCTAACTATGGCTACACCTTC.

This clone was observed a few times. The V call is TRBV7-8, the J call TRBJ2-1; D uncertain. Germline CDR1 reads SGHVS; CDR2 reads FQNEAQ. The CDR3 extends over 12 amino acids. The ends were cut back, 4 bases at V and 11 bases at J, with 12 bases in the middle. The DNA for the CDR3 is TGTGCCAGCAGCTCCGTGAGATCGCAGCAGTTCTTC. Its protein is CASSSVRSQQFF.

The chain uses TRBV21-1 and TRBJ2-7; the table assigns TRBD1, which was not confirmed against the DNA. TRBV21-1 is designated a pseudogene. This CDR3 contains 14 residues. Written as DNA, the CDR3 is TGTGCCAGCAGCTCCCACAGGGTTACCCACGAGCAGTACTTC. Amino acid sequence: CASSSHRVTHEQYF.

V gene TRBV2 combines with J gene TRBJ1-6; D may be TRBD1 (5 bases). Trimming stripped 7 bases from V and 7 bases from J, with 20 bases between. Germline V gives CDR1 SNHLY, CDR2 FYNNEI. The CDR3 extends over 16 amino acids. Written as DNA, the CDR3 is TGTGCCAGCACTCCAGGGCGAACCTCTTGGAATTCACCCCTCCACTTT. It translates to CASTPGRTSWNSPLHF.

The rearrangement links TRBV21-1 to TRBJ1-3. TRBV21-1 has pseudogene status. The CDR3 has 21 residues. The CDR3: CASSKEVYARLDMGSGNTIYF. DNA for the CDR3: TGTGCCAGCAGCAAAGAAGTATACGCGCGACTTGATATGGGCTCTGGAAACACCATATATTTT.

This chain uses TRBV18 with TRBJ2-1, with D possibly TRBD2 on 6 matching bases. The CDR3 totals 14 residues. The V end lost 3 bases, the J end lost 5 bases, and 11 bases lay between the germline ends. CDR1 and CDR2 from the germline V gene are KGHSH and LQKENI. The CDR3 sequence: CASSPMGLNNEQFF. CDR3 coding DNA: TGTGCCAGCTCACCGATGGGACTGAACAATGAGCAGTTCTTC.

V gene TRBV2 combines with J gene TRBJ1-2; D not certain. The CDR3 is made up of 12 amino acids. Germline-derived CDR1 and CDR2 are SNHLY and FYNNEI. The V and J ends lost 4 bases and 5 bases respectively, with 8 bases between them. The CDR3, as DNA: TGTGCCAGCAGTGTAGAAGAATATGGCTACACCTTC. This gives the protein CASSVEEYGYTF.

CDR3 coding DNA: TGCAGCGTTGAAGGCATTCGGGACAGAGCCTACGAGCAGTACTTC. Amino acids: CSVEGIRDRAYEQYF. The genes are TRBV29-1 and TRBJ2-7; 7 bases match TRBD1. Germline assignment: CDR1 SQVTM and CDR2 ANQGSEA. The ends lost 1 base at V and 2 bases at J; junction bases unmatched: 8. The CDR3 has 15 residues.

The chain's CDR3 is CSGGHPNTEAFF. CDR3 DNA: TGCAGCGGAGGGCACCCGAACACTGAAGCTTTCTTT. V usage is TRBV29-1 and J usage is TRBJ1-1; D not resolved. Per germline, CDR1 SQVTM and CDR2 ANQGSEA. The CDR3 sequence is 12 residues long. Between the trimmed V and J ends, which lost 7 bases and 1 base, there was a span of 10 bases.

The V call is TRBV19, the J call TRBJ2-5; the D gene is possibly TRBD2 (6 bases). Germline lookup yields CDR1 LNHDA and CDR2 SQIVND (reference sequence). The CDR3 has 16 amino acids. V shed 3 bases and J shed 2 bases, with 16 bases lying between them. The CDR3, as DNA: TGTGCCAGTAGTATCCGGGAGTCGGACTGGCAAGAGACCCAGTACTTC. Its protein product is CASSIRESDWQETQYF.

This clone was observed a single time. The CDR3 bases are TGTGCCAGCAGCTCCGACAGGGGCTCCAGGGATCAGCCCCAGCATTTT. It encodes CASSSDRGSRDQPQHF. The chain recombines TRBV7-9 with TRBJ1-5, with TRBD1 matching over 8 bases. This CDR3 contains 16 residues. Germline V lookup: CDR1 SEHNR, CDR2 FQNEAQ (reference sequence). The V segment lost 4 bases and the J segment 5 bases; nucleotides outside the gene matches: 10.

This clone was seen a single time. The gene calls are TRBV5-6 and TRBJ2-3; TRBD2 matches 14 bases. The CDR3 spans 17 residues. V lost 2 bases and J lost 4; bases outside the gene matches: 6. The germline V gene has CDR1 SGHDT and CDR2 YYEEEE. CDR3 amino acids: CASSFGTSGRFSDTQYF. The CDR3 nucleotides read TGTGCCAGCAGCTTTGGGACTAGCGGGAGATTTTCAGATACGCAGTATTTT.

The V call is TRBV15, the J call TRBJ2-7; 7 nucleotides align to TRBD1. This CDR3 comprises 15 residues. The germline V gene encodes CDR1 LNHNV and CDR2 YYDKDF (reference sequence). V gave up 2 bases and J gave up 0 bases; unmatched junction bases: 4. DNA of the CDR3: TGTGCCACCAGCAGATCGACAGGGAGCTCCTACGAGCAGTACTTC. It yields the protein CATSRSTGSSYEQYF.